One sample yielded the 7 T cell receptor beta chains listed below, sequenced in a study of CD8 T cells in ankylosing spondylitis. Overall study findings and caveats: For ankylosing spondylitis blood, a TCR beta motif of under 10 highly homologous variants appeared characteristic.

These receptors have no identified antigens. TCRdb used MiXCR to reprocess the 5' RACE reads, holding one entry per CDR3 protein. The table shows hundreds of thousands of distinct CDR3 sequences, with roughly a sixth occurring only once. The sequencing sample was made of blood, either unsorted or a sorted T cell fraction (not recorded which). The receptors originated from a male donor with ankylosing spondylitis.

The sample holds one count of this clonotype. The V and J genes are TRBV6-2 or TRBV6-3 and TRBJ2-4, with D possibly called TRBD1 or TRBD2 (5 bases each). CDR1 is MNHEY, CDR2 SVGEGT, per germline. This CDR3 contains 16 residues. Trimming removed 6 bases from V and 0 bases from J, with 15 bases in between. Here the CDR3 DNA reads TGTGCCAGCAGAATGGGGCCCGGGATAGCCAAAAACATTCAGTACTTC. The encoded protein is CASRMGPGIAKNIQYF.

In this sample, this clonotype turned up a few times. V and J are TRBV6-1 and TRBJ1-2; no definite D call. Deletions cut 3 bases from V and 10 bases from J, with 6 bases between. The germline V gene encodes CDR1 MNHNS and CDR2 SASEGT. The CDR3 extends over 10 amino acids. In nucleotides, the CDR3 is TGTGCCAGCAGTGATTGGGACTACACCTTC. It yields the protein CASSDWDYTF.

This clonotype was found many times. The rearrangement joins TRBV20-1 to TRBJ2-6, with D perhaps being TRBD1 or TRBD2 (5 bases each). Germline V gives CDR1 DFQATT, CDR2 SNEGSKA (reference sequence). Trimming removed 0 bases at V and 1 base at J, with 19 bases between. The CDR3 loop spans 19 amino acids. The CDR3 loop is CSARDRVRGASSGANVLTF. CDR3 coding DNA: TGCAGTGCTAGAGATCGAGTCCGGGGCGCCTCTTCTGGGGCCAACGTCCTGACTTTC.

This clonotype was counted only a few times. This chain connects TRBV6-1 to TRBJ2-7, with D perhaps TRBD1 or TRBD2 (7 bases each). This CDR3 region has 13 residues. CDR1 is MNHNS and CDR2 is SASEGT in the germline V gene. V lost 6 bases and J 10 bases, leaving 19 bases between the germline ends. The CDR3 sequence: CASRTSGGGYQYF. The CDR3, as DNA: TGTGCCAGCAGGACGTCAGGGGGAGGGTATCAGTACTTC.

This chain uses TRBV15 with TRBJ2-7; 7 nucleotides line up with TRBD1. The germline V gene encodes CDR1 LNHNV and CDR2 YYDKDF (reference sequence). CDR3 length: 15 amino acids. V was clipped by 2 bases and J by 6 bases; unmatched bases: 10. The CDR3 sequence is CATSRSPTGKGEQYF. The CDR3 DNA reads as TGTGCCACCAGCAGATCGCCGACAGGGAAGGGCGAGCAGTACTTC.

Comment on this clonotype: A much larger clone lies a single base off, so this may be a read error. The gene calls are TRBV20-1 and TRBJ1-5, with 8 bases matching TRBD1. CDR1 is DFQATT, CDR2 SNEGSKA, per germline (reference sequence). CDR3 size: 14 residues. CDR3 loop: CSTRTDRDNQPQHF. CDR3 nucleotides: TGCAGTACTAGGACGGACAGGGACAATCAGCCCCAGCATTTT.

This chain links TRBV7-3 with TRBJ1-6; D is ambiguous. V lost 1 base, J lost 13 bases, and 11 bases lay in between. The CDR3 sequence is 13 residues long. CDR1 and CDR2 from the germline V gene are SGHTA and FQGTGA. In nucleotides, the CDR3 is TGTGCCAGCAGCTTAAATGTGGGTGGCCCCCTCCACTTT. Translation: CASSLNVGGPLHF.